Following are 18 T cell receptor beta chains from one sample sequenced in a study of identical twins. Using its own MiXCR run on the 5' RACE reads, TCRdb lists one record per CDR3 protein. Of fewer than 500,000 distinct CDR3 sequences listed, 20% to 25% are singletons. These data also featured in a second study, about T cells expressing NK-cell markers.

The sample comprised CD4+ T cells sorted from blood. Every receptor here comes from a woman between 18 and 29 years old in good health.

The chain is built from TRBV18 and TRBJ2-7; maybe TRBD1 (5 bases). Trimming left V 2 bases short and J 4 bases short, with 15 bases between. There are 15 residues in the CDR3. From germline, CDR1 is KGHSH and CDR2 LQKENI. CDR3 sequence: CASSPGAAVAYEQYF. CDR3 DNA: TGTGCCAGCTCACCAGGGGCAGCCGTGGCTTACGAGCAGTACTTC.

This chain joins TRBV6-5 and TRBJ1-2, with 7 bases aligning to TRBD1. CDR3 length: 12 amino acids. After removal of 6 bases from V and 8 bases from J, the junction contained 6 bases not matched to a gene. Germline CDR1 and CDR2: MNHEY and SVGAGI. The CDR3 DNA follows: TGTGCCAGCAGACTGACGACAGGGGGCTACACCTTC. This encodes CASRLTTGGYTF.

This chain connects TRBV11-2 to TRBJ2-7; D possibly matches TRBD1 or TRBD2 (5 bases each). V lost 5 bases, J lost 4 bases, and 15 bases lay in between. The germline CDR1 and CDR2 sequences are SGHAT and FQNNGV. This CDR3 has 14 amino acids. The chain's CDR3 is CASSTGRDGYEQYF. The CDR3 DNA reads as TGTGCCAGCAGCACGGGACGGGACGGATACGAGCAGTACTTC.

This clonotype was observed a few times. The chain joins TRBV5-1 to TRBJ1-4; maybe TRBD1 (5 bases). CDR3 size: 15 residues. The V and J ends lost 3 bases and 7 bases respectively, with 16 bases between them. CDR1 and CDR2 (germline): SGHRS, YFSETQ. The CDR3 sequence is CASSSGTLALEKLFF. CDR3 nucleotides: TGCGCCAGCAGCTCCGGGACTCTGGCCCTTGAAAAACTGTTTTTT. Based on the CDR3 plus reference TRBV5-1 and TRBJ1-4, the full variable domain is KAGVTQTPRYLIKTRGQQVTLSCSPISGHRSVSWYQQTPGQGLQFLFEYFSETQRNKGNFPGRFSGRQFSNSRSEMNVSTLELGDSALYLCASSSGTLALEKLFFGSGTQLSVL.

The chain links TRBV7-2 to TRBJ1-1; D not certain. The CDR3 extends over 11 amino acids. CDR1 is SGHTA and CDR2 is FQGNSA in the germline V gene. The V gene lost 5 bases and the J gene lost 7 bases, with 8 bases spanning the gap. CDR3 amino acids: CASSPESEAFF. CDR3 nucleotide sequence: TGTGCCAGCAGCCCGGAAAGTGAAGCTTTCTTT.

This clonotype has just a few counts. The rearrangement joins TRBV6-2 or TRBV6-3 to TRBJ1-5; a weak D match, TRBD1 (6 bases). Germline V CDR1 and CDR2: MNHEY, SVGEGT. Trimming left V 8 bases short and J 3 bases short, with 8 bases between. The CDR3 is 12 residues long. CDR3 in amino acids: CASRDNNQPQHF. CDR3 bases: TGTGCCAGCCGGGACAACAATCAGCCCCAGCATTTT.

This clonotype was seen a few times. The rearrangement uses TRBV6-2 or TRBV6-3 and TRBJ1-5; TRBD1 might be the D (5 bases). V lost 2 bases, J lost 3 bases, and 8 bases lay in between. The length of the CDR3 is 14 residues. Germline assignment: CDR1 MNHEY and CDR2 SVGEGT. The CDR3 sequence is CASSYRGANQPQHF. The CDR3 region has the DNA TGTGCCAGCAGTTACAGAGGGGCCAATCAGCCCCAGCATTTT.

This clonotype was observed a few times. The V call is TRBV4-1, the J call TRBJ2-1; 12 bases map to TRBD2. Germline-derived CDR1 and CDR2 are MGHRA and YSYEKL. V dropped 4 bases and J dropped 4; count of bases not matched to a gene: 2. CDR3 length: 15 amino acids. The CDR3 DNA reads TGCGCCAGCAGCCGAGGGACTAGCGGGTACAATGAGCAGTTCTTC. Translation gives CASSRGTSGYNEQFF.

This clonotype came up many times. This rearrangement joins TRBV6-2 or TRBV6-3 to TRBJ2-7; D might be TRBD1 or TRBD2, each matching 5 bases. Trimming removed 4 bases from V and 2 bases from J, with 9 bases in between. In germline, CDR1 is MNHEY, CDR2 SVGEGT. The CDR3 sequence is 13 residues long. CDR3 in amino acids: CASSLRGAYEQYF. CDR3 nucleotides: TGTGCCAGCAGTTTGAGGGGAGCCTACGAGCAGTACTTC.

The table lists this clonotype with a few counts. The chain carries TRBV5-1 and TRBJ2-1, with D perhaps matching TRBD1 (5 bases). V lost 3 bases to trimming and J lost 8 bases, with 12 bases between them. Germline V gene data show CDR1 as SGHRS and CDR2 as YFSETQ. This CDR3 spans 13 amino acids. The CDR3 is CASSSEAGYEQFF. DNA for the CDR3: TGCGCCAGCAGCTCTGAAGCAGGGTATGAGCAGTTCTTC.

This chain links TRBV10-3 with TRBJ2-7; maybe TRBD1 (5 bases). CDR3 size: 13 residues. CDR1 ENHRY and CDR2 SYGVKD come from the germline V gene. V was shortened by 5 bases and J by 4 bases, with 12 bases between the two germline ends. The CDR3 loop reads CAISIAQGYEQYF. Written as DNA, the CDR3 is TGTGCCATCAGTATCGCCCAGGGTTACGAGCAGTACTTC.

This clonotype showed up just a few times. V usage is TRBV7-2 and J usage is TRBJ1-2, with 7 bases lining up with TRBD1. Germline V gene lookup returns CDR1 SGHTA and CDR2 FQGNSA. The CDR3 has 14 residues. The J segment lost 3 bases and the V segment lost 2 bases, leaving 3 bases of the junction unmatched. Written as DNA, the CDR3 is TGTGCCAGCAGCTTACCCAGGGGGTACTATGGCTACACCTTC. Translating gives CASSLPRGYYGYTF.

In this sample, this clonotype turned up a few times. The genes are TRBV5-4 and TRBJ1-1; no reliable D call. V was trimmed by 6 bases and J by 7 bases, leaving 13 bases between them. CDR3 size: 12 residues. The germline V gene has CDR1 SGHNT and CDR2 YYREEE (reference sequence). The CDR3 spells CASNGETGEAFF. In DNA, the CDR3 is TGTGCCAGCAACGGTGAAACGGGTGAAGCTTTCTTT.

The chain employs TRBV12-3 or TRBV12-4 and TRBJ1-5; D unresolved. V lost 7 bases and J 3 bases, leaving 16 bases between the germline ends. This CDR3 is 15 amino acids long. The CDR3 coding sequence is TGTGCCAGCACCCCTCCCGGGTCAGTCAATCAGCCCCAGCATTTT. This encodes CASTPPGSVNQPQHF.

The rearrangement joins TRBV5-1 to TRBJ2-6; a weak D match, TRBD1 (6 bases). The CDR3 totals 14 residues. The V gene lost 7 bases and the J gene lost 0 bases, with 8 bases spanning the gap. Looked up from germline, CDR1 is SGHRS and CDR2 is YFSETQ. The CDR3 loop reads CASEGGSGANVLTF. The CDR3 bases are TGCGCCAGCGAAGGGGGCTCTGGGGCCAACGTCCTGACTTTC.

The chain carries TRBV7-9 and TRBJ2-2, with 7 bases lining up with TRBD2. Germline V lookup: CDR1 SEHNR, CDR2 FQNEAQ (reference sequence). With V trimmed by 3 bases and J by 4 bases, 11 bases remained unmatched. There are 17 residues in the CDR3. Here the CDR3 reads CASSFPWGLAGTGELFF. The CDR3 nucleotides read TGTGCCAGCAGCTTCCCTTGGGGGTTAGCGGGCACCGGGGAGCTGTTTTTT.

This clonotype was seen more than once but under ten times. CDR3 protein: CSVAQGFETQYF. In DNA form, the CDR3 reads TGCAGCGTTGCACAGGGTTTTGAGACCCAGTACTTC. V and J are TRBV29-1 and TRBJ2-5; TRBD1 might be the D (6 bases). V lost 4 bases and J lost 5, with 11 bases in between. Germline lookup yields CDR1 SQVTM and CDR2 ANQGSEA. The CDR3 spans 12 residues.

This clonotype has just a few counts. The genes are TRBV5-1 and TRBJ2-1; the D gene could be TRBD1 or TRBD2 (6 bases each). CDR1 and CDR2 (germline): SGHRS, YFSETQ. The V end was cut by 4 bases, the J end by 4 bases, with 12 bases between. The CDR3 totals 14 residues. The CDR3 spells CASSGGQGYNEQFF. The CDR3 coding sequence is TGCGCCAGCAGCGGGGGGCAGGGGTACAATGAGCAGTTCTTC.